This T cell receptor beta chain was sequenced during a study of beta chain features in type 1 diabetes. Study findings and constraints: Researchers cautioned that cDNA sequencing could over-represent cells with high TCR expression. Small HLA sub-analyses could not settle whether HLA shapes TCRB rearrangement.

This CDR3 is 14 amino acids long. The germline CDR1 and CDR2 sequences are SGHTA and FQGNSA. V gave up 3 bases and J gave up 6 bases, with 15 bases separating them. The entirety of the isolated RNA underwent reverse transcription, so expressed TCRB transcripts were sequenced. Clones were sequenced by immunoSEQ multiplex PCR, and TCRdb holds only the in-frame ones, with some missing. The repertoire holds about 360,000 clones, with approximately 12% as singletons. With respect to this clone: What it binds is unknown.

There was one heparinised blood draw per donor, averaging roughly 100 mL. The sample was naive CD4+ T cells from blood. The TCR originated in a man between 18 and 29 years old in good health. The chain joins TRBV7-2 to TRBJ2-7; D may be TRBD1 (5 bases). CDR3 sequence: CASSLTRVYVEQYF. The DNA for the CDR3 is TGTGCCAGCAGCTTGACCAGGGTTTACGTCGAGCAGTACTTC.